This T cell receptor (beta chain) was sequenced for a study of CD8 T cells in ankylosing spondylitis. Overall study results and limits: Peripheral blood held disease-linked clones only at relatively low frequency, and these were CD8+. Seemingly distinctive of ankylosing spondylitis blood was a TCR beta motif formed by eight highly homologous variants. Disease-linked clones reportedly showed significant enrichment in matched ankylosing spondylitis synovial fluid.

Making the TCR beta libraries involved quantitative 5'-RACE with molecular barcodes. TCRdb ran MiXCR on the 5' RACE reads and lists one entry per CDR3 protein. The table shows more than 200,000 distinct CDR3 sequences, with about 24% occurring only once. In its sample, this clonotype was seen many times. Its antigen is as yet unknown. CDR1 is SGHRS, CDR2 YFSETQ, per germline. CDR3 size: 15 residues. V lost 2 bases and J lost 1; bases outside the gene matches: 5. The material sequenced was blood, either unsorted or a sorted T cell fraction (not recorded which). The chain employs TRBV5-1 and TRBJ2-5; TRBD1 aligns across 7 bases. This receptor was taken from a male donor with ankylosing spondylitis or in good health (not recorded which). CDR3 DNA: TGCGCCAGCAGCTTAACCGGGACAGCCCAAGAGACCCAGTACTTC. Translation gives CASSLTGTAQETQYF.